The rows below give T cell receptor delta chains drawn from one sample of a study of Vδ1+ human thymocytes. TCRdb re-processed the multiplex PCR reads using CATT. The table lists some 27,000 delta-chain clones, 7.4% of them singletons. The source material was Vdelta1+ gamma-delta thymocytes from the thymus. Receptors originate from a girl under two years old who had congenital heart surgery. Both conserved end residues are part of each CDR3. Each record gives: D gene, J gene, clone size, V gene, CDR3 protein, CDR3 DNA. The D gene is left open where the match is weak. Clone size, where shown, is once, few, many, or a class for clones that have expanded.

d_call: NA; j_call: TRDJ1; clone_size: NA; v_call: TRDV1; cdr3_aa: CALGELKTSPLLSSDIKLIF; cdr3_nt: TGTGCTCTTGGGGAACTCAAAACTTCCCCTCTTCTCTCGTCAGACATTAAACTCATCTTT
d_call: TRDD3; j_call: TRDJ1; clone_size: few; v_call: TRDV1; cdr3_aa: CALGPSQPYWGIGWTDKLIF; cdr3_nt: TGTGCTCTCGGGCCTTCCCAGCCGTACTGGGGGATAGGTTGGACCGATAAACTCATCTTT
d_call: NA; j_call: TRDJ1; clone_size: NA; v_call: TRDV1; cdr3_aa: CALGDGPSPRLIF; cdr3_nt: TGTGCTCTTGGGGACGGGCCTTCCCCTAGACTCATCTTT
d_call: TRDD3; j_call: TRDJ1; clone_size: NA; v_call: TRDV1; cdr3_aa: CALGELERTGGFNTDKLIF; cdr3_nt: TGTGCTCTTGGGGAACTTGAGCGCACTGGGGGATTTAACACCGATAAACTCATCTTT
d_call: TRDD3; j_call: TRDJ1; clone_size: few; v_call: TRDV1; cdr3_aa: CALGELLGDTRETDKLIF; cdr3_nt: TGTGCTCTTGGGGAATTATTGGGGGATACGCGTGAGACCGATAAACTCATCTTT
d_call: TRDD2; j_call: TRDJ1; clone_size: few; v_call: TRDV1; cdr3_aa: CALGEGAPSYMGDHQYTDKLIF; cdr3_nt: TGTGCTCTTGGGGAAGGGGCGCCTTCCTACATGGGGGACCACCAGTACACCGATAAACTCATCTTT
d_call: TRDD3; j_call: TRDJ1; clone_size: NA; v_call: TRDV1; cdr3_aa: CALGEQVPTGIVLGDTRLKLIF; cdr3_nt: TGTGCTCTTGGGGAACAGGTCCCTACGGGCATTGTACTGGGGGATACGAGGCTTAAACTCATCTTT
d_call: NA; j_call: TRDJ1; clone_size: NA; v_call: TRDV1; cdr3_aa: CALGETSPSTSTYKLIF; cdr3_nt: TGTGCTCTTGGGGAGACAAGTCCTTCCACCTCCACATATAAACTCATCTTT
d_call: TRDD2; j_call: TRDJ1; clone_size: few; v_call: TRDV1; cdr3_aa: CALGTTFLIALGPFDKLIF; cdr3_nt: TGTGCTCTTGGGACCACCTTCCTAATCGCTCTGGGGCCATTCGATAAACTCATCTTT
d_call: NA; j_call: TRDJ1; clone_size: few; v_call: TRDV1; cdr3_aa: CALGSYLTDKLIF; cdr3_nt: TGTGCTCTTGGGTCCTACCTCACCGATAAACTCATCTTT
d_call: TRDD3; j_call: TRDJ1; clone_size: NA; v_call: TRDV1; cdr3_aa: CALGECDLPPEVTRGILRYTDKLIF; cdr3_nt: TGTGCTCTTGGGGAATGTGATTTACCTCCCGAGGTAACGCGGGGGATACTGAGGTACACCGATAAACTCATCTTT
d_call: TRDD3; j_call: TRDJ1; clone_size: NA; v_call: TRDV1; cdr3_aa: CALGGPNPFLRSTGGYTGDKLIF; cdr3_nt: TGTGCTCTTGGGGGTCCGAACCCCTTCCTACGTAGTACTGGGGGATACACGGGCGATAAACTCATCTTT